This T cell receptor (beta chain) comes out of a study of beta chain features in type 1 diabetes. The whole isolated RNA underwent reverse transcription, so sequencing captured expressed TCRB transcripts. Sequencing was performed with immunoSEQ multiplex PCR; in TCRdb, only in-frame clones are kept and a portion is missing. The table has roughly 500,000 clones, about an eighth seen once. The CDR3 is made up of 13 amino acids. Germline V gene data show CDR1 as MDHEN and CDR2 as SYDVKM. V was shortened by 6 bases and J by 6 bases, with 13 bases between the two germline ends. The chain has TRBV28 and TRBJ2-3; no clear D gene. The receptor comes from a woman aged 18-29 years in good health. Sequencing was performed on naive CD4+ T cells from blood. Here the CDR3 reads CASRRPGGDTQYF. For the CDR3, the DNA is TGTGCCAGCAGACGGCCGGGTGGGGATACGCAGTATTTT.